Presented here are 9 T cell receptor beta chains from one specimen sequenced in a study of shared T cell receptors in the human thymus. Method: immunoSEQ multiplex PCR; TCRdb's copy keeps in-frame clones and lacks some. The sample includes roughly 550,000 clones, around 78% of them seen just once. In addition, the sample was reused for a study of human thymus T cells.

The sample consisted of thymocytes. These receptor sequences come from a boy in the first two years of life with a congenital heart defect.

The chain combines TRBV5-1 with TRBJ1-5; 10 nucleotides match TRBD1. This CDR3 has 16 residues. Trimming cost V 0 bases and J 5 bases; bases outside gene matches: 5. Per the germline V gene, CDR1 is SGHRS and CDR2 is YFSETQ. The CDR3: CASSLGDRGTDQPQHF. The CDR3 nucleotides are TGCGCCAGCAGCTTGGGGGACAGGGGTACCGATCAGCCCCAGCATTTT.

The rearrangement joins TRBV5-4 to TRBJ2-7, with 12 bases identical to TRBD1. V lost 0 bases, J lost 6 bases, and 7 bases stayed unmatched. The CDR3 spans 16 residues. The germline V gene encodes CDR1 SGHNT and CDR2 YYREEE (reference sequence). DNA for the CDR3: TGTGCCAGCAGCTTGGGGGGACAGGGGGCAAAAAGCGAGCAGTACTTC. Its translation: CASSLGGQGAKSEQYF.

This chain joins TRBV29-1 and TRBJ2-1; 11 nucleotides align to TRBD2. Trimming removed 7 bases from V and 4 bases from J; junction bases left unmatched: 6. CDR3 length: 14 amino acids. In germline, CDR1 is SQVTM, CDR2 ANQGSEA. The CDR3 here is CSESGTSGYNEQFF. The CDR3 bases are TGCAGCGAAAGTGGGACTAGCGGTTACAATGAGCAGTTCTTC.

This clone was seen only a few times. The chain links TRBV25-1 to TRBJ2-3, with D perhaps TRBD2 (5 bases). With 9 bases removed from V and 6 bases from J, the gap between germline ends came to 19 bases. This CDR3 comprises 14 residues. CDR1 is MGHDK and CDR2 is SYGVNS in the germline V gene. The CDR3 is CARSGLGLGDTQYF. The CDR3 DNA reads TGTGCCAGGTCAGGACTGGGCCTCGGGGATACGCAGTATTTT.

The rearrangement uses TRBV5-1 and TRBJ2-1; D ambiguous. In germline, CDR1 is SGHRS, CDR2 YFSETQ. CDR3 size: 14 residues. Trimming took off 6 bases at V and 7 bases at J, with 17 bases between the two ends. The CDR3 here is CASTLNWPENEQFF. The CDR3 coding sequence is TGCGCCAGCACTTTAAATTGGCCGGAGAATGAGCAGTTCTTC.

This sequence joins TRBV5-4 and TRBJ2-3; D is possibly TRBD2 (6 bases). V lost 1 base, J lost 1 base, and 10 bases lay in between. The CDR3 loop spans 15 amino acids. Germline values: CDR1 SGHNT, CDR2 YYREEE (reference sequence). The CDR3 reads CASSLSGARTDTQYF. CDR3 sequence (DNA): TGTGCCAGCAGCTTGTCGGGAGCCCGCACAGATACGCAGTATTTT.

The CDR3 coding sequence is TGTGCCAGCAGCTTAGCGCGGGACTTGAGCTCCTACGAGCAGTACTTC. It codes for CASSLARDLSSYEQYF. The V gene is TRBV7-9, the J gene TRBJ2-7, with a tentative D call TRBD2 (6 bases). This CDR3 region has 16 residues. Trimming stripped 0 bases from V and 0 bases from J, with 12 bases between. CDR1 SEHNR and CDR2 FQNEAQ come from the germline V gene (reference sequence).

This chain joins TRBV6-5 and TRBJ2-2, with 11 bases aligning to TRBD1. CDR1 and CDR2 from the germline V gene are MNHEY and SVGAGI. This CDR3 has 15 residues. J was trimmed by 7 bases and V by 2 bases; bases with no gene match: 3. CDR3 DNA sequence: TGTGCCAGCAGTTACAGGGACAGGGGGGTCGGGGAGCTGTTTTTT. It specifies CASSYRDRGVGELFF.

V gene TRBV27 combines with J gene TRBJ2-2; D remains ambiguous. This CDR3 region has 13 residues. The V and J ends lost 10 bases and 6 bases respectively, with 15 bases between them. Germline CDR1 MNHEY, CDR2 SMNVEV (reference sequence). The CDR3 DNA reads as TGTGCCACCTCGGAGAGGTTCCCCGGGGAGCTGTTTTTT. This translates into CATSERFPGELFF.